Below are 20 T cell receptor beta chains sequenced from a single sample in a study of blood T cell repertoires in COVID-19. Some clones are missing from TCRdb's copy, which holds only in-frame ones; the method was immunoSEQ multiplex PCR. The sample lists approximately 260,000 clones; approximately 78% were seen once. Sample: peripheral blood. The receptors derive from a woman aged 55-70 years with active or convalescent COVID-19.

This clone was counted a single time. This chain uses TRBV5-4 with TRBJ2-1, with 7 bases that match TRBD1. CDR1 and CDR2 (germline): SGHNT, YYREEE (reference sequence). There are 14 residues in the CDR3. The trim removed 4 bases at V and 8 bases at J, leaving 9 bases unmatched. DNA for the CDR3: TGTGCCAGCAGCCAAGGACAGGCGTGGGATGAGCAGTTCTTC. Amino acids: CASSQGQAWDEQFF.

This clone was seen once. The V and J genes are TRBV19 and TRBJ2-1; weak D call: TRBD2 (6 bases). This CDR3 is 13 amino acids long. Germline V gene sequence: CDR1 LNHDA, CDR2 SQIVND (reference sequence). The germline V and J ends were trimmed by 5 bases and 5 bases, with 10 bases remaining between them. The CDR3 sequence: CASSGTLDNEQFF. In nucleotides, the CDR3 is TGTGCCAGTAGTGGGACTCTCGACAATGAGCAGTTCTTC.

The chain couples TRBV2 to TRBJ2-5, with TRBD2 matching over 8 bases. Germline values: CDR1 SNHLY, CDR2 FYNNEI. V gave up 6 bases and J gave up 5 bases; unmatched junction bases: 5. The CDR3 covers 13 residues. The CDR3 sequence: CASSGLALETQYF. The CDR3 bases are TGTGCCAGCAGCGGACTAGCTTTGGAGACCCAGTACTTC.

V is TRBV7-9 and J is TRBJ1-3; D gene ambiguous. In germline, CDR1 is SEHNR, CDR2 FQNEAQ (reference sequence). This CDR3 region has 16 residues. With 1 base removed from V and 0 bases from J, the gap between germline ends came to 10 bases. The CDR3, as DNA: TGTGCCAGCAGCTTAGTCGGTGGCGGCTCTGGAAACACCATATATTTT. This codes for CASSLVGGGSGNTIYF.

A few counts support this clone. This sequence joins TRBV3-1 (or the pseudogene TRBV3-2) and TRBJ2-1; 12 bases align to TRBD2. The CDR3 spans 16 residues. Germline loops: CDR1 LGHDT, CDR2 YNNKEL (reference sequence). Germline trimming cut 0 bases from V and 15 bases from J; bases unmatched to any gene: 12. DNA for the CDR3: TGTGCCAGCAGCCAAGACTTAGCGCTAGCGGGGGGGGAGTCGTTCTTC. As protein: CASSQDLALAGGESFF.

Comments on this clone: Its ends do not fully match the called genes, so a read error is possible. CDR3 residues: CASSIAGPDTQYF. For the CDR3, the DNA is TGTGCCAGCAGCATAGCGGGGCCAGATACGCAGTATTTT. The chain has TRBV7-9 and TRBJ2-3, with 8 bases identical to TRBD2. The CDR3 extends over 13 amino acids. Germline V gene lookup returns CDR1 SEHNR and CDR2 FQNEAQ (reference sequence).

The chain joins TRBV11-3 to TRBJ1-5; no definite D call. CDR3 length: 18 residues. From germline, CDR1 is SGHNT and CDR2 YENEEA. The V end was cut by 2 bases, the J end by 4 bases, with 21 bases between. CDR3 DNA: TGTGCCAGCAGCTTAAAAAGATGTTGGGGTTGCGGGAATCAGCCCCAGCATTTT. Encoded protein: CASSLKRCWGCGNQPQHF.

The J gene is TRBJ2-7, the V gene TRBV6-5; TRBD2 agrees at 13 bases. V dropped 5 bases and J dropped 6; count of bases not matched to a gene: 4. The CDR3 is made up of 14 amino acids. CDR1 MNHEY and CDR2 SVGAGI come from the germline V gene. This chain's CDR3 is CASSTSGGAAEQYF. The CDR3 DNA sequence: TGTGCCAGCAGTACTAGCGGGGGGGCGGCCGAGCAGTACTTC.

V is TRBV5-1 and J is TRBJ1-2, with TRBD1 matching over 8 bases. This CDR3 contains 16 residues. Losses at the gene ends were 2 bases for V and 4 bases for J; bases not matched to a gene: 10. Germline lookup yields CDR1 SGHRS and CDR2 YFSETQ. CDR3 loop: CASSFDRDRGFYGYTF. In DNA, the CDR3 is TGCGCCAGCAGCTTCGATCGTGACAGGGGCTTCTATGGCTACACCTTC. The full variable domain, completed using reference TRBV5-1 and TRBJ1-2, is KAGVTQTPRYLIKTRGQQVTLSCSPISGHRSVSWYQQTPGQGLQFLFEYFSETQRNKGNFPGRFSGRQFSNSRSEMNVSTLELGDSALYLCASSFDRDRGFYGYTFGSGTRLTVV.

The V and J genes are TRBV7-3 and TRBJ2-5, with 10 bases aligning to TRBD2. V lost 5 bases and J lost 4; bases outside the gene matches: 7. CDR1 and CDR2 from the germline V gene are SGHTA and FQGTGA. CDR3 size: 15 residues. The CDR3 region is CASSPGLAWIETQYF. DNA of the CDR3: TGTGCCAGCAGCCCGGGACTAGCGTGGATAGAGACCCAGTACTTC.

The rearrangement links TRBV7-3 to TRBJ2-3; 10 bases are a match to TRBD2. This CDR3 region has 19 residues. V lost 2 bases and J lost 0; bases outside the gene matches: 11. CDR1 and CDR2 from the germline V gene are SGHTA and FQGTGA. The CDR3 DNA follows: TGTGCCAGCAGCTTACCCCCCGGTACTAGCGGGGCTAGCACAGATACGCAGTATTTT. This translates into CASSLPPGTSGASTDTQYF.

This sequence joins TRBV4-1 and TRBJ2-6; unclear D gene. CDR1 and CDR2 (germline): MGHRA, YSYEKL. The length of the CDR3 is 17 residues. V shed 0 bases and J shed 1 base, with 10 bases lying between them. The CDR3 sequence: CASSQDEIRSGANVLTF. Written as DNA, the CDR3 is TGCGCCAGCAGCCAAGATGAGATACGATCTGGGGCCAACGTCCTGACTTTC.

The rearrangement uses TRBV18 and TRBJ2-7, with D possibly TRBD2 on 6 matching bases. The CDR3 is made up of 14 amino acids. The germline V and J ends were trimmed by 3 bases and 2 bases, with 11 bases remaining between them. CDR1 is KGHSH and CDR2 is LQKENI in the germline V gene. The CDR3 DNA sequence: TGTGCCAGCTCACCCCCGGGGGTCCCCTACGAGCAGTACTTC. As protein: CASSPPGVPYEQYF.

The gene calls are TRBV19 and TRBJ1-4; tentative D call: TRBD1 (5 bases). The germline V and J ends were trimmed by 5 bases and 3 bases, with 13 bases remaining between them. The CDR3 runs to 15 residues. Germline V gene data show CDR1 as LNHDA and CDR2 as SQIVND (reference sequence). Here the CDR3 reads CASSGRQTPNEKLFF. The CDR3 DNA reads TGTGCCAGTAGTGGCCGACAGACTCCTAATGAAAAACTGTTTTTT.

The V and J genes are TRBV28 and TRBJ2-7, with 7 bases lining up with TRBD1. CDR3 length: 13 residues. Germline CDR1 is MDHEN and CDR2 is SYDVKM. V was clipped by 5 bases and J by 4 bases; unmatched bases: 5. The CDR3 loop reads CASSGSQGYEQYF. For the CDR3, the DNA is TGTGCCAGCAGTGGGTCACAGGGGTACGAGCAGTACTTC.

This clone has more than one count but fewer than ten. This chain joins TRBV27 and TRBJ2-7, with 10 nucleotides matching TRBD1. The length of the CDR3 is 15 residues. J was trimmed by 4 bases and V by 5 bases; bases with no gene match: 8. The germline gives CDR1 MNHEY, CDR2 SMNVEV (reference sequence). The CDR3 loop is CASSVRPGQGYEQYF. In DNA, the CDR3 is TGTGCCAGCAGTGTCCGGCCGGGACAGGGGTACGAGCAGTACTTC.

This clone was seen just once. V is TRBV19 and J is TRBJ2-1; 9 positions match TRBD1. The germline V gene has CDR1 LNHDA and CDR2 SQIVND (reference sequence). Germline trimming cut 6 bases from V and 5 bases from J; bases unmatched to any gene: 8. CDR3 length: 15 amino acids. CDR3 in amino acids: CASSRGQGRDNEQFF. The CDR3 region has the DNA TGTGCCAGTAGCCGAGGACAGGGGCGGGACAATGAGCAGTTCTTC.

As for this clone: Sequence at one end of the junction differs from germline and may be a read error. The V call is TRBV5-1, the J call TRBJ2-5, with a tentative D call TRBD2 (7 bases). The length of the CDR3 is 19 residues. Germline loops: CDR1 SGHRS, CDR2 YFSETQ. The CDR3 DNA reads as TGCGCTAGCAGCTGGGCCTCGTTGCGGGGCGGGGGCCCCCAAGAGACCCAGTACTTC. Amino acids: CASSWASLRGGGPQETQYF.

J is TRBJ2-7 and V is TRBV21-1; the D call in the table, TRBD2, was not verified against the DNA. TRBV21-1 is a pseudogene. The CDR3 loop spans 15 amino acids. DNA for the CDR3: TGTGCCAGCAGCACCAGGACTAGCGGGGACTACGAGCAGTACTTC. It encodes CASSTRTSGDYEQYF.

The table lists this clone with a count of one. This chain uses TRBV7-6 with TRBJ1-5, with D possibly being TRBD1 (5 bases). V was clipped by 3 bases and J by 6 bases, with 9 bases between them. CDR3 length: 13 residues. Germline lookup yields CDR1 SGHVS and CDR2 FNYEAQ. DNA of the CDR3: TGTGCCAGCAGCTTGGGGGGGACTCAGCCCCAGCATTTT. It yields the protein CASSLGGTQPQHF.